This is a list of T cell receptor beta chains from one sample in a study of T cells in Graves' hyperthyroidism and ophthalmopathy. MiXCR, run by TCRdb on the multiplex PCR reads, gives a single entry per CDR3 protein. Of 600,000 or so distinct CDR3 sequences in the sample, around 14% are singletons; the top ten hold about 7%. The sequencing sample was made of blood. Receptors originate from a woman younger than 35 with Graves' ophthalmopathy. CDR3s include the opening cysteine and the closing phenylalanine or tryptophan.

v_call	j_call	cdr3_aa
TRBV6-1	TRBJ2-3	CASSEAAYGLVDTQYF
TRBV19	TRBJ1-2	CAIEEGSHGYTF
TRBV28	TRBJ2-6	CASSWGVPGANVLTF
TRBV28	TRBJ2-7	CASSSLNAKDHRAPSEQYF
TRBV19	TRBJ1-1	CASTLEFFGLEAFF
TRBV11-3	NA	CASSSSRDRVGAKNIQFF
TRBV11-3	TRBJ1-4	CASSYPHEKLFF
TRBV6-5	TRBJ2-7	CASSYSGREISYEQYF
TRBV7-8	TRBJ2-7	CASSLDAGTTAYEQYF
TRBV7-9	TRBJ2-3	CASSLEGRPPADTQYF
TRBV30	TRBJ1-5	CAWSVSYNQPQHF
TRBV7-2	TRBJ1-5	CASSRDSIIGEYSNQPQHF
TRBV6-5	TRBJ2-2	CASSSLPVNTGELFF
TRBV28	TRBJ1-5	CASSGPRLNQPQHF
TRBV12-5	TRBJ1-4	CASGLVLLVAGTANEKLFF
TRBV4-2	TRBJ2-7	CASSQSGTSGRYEQYF
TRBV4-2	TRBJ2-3	CASSQDLLAGDTQYF
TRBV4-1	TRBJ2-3	CASSQDTLARRGDTQYF
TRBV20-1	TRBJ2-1	CSARGTLAASYNEQFF
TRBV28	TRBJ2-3	CASKYGGTGGAPNPDTQYF
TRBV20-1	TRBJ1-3	CSARDPGSSGNTIYF
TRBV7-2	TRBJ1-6	CASSLAHFLSSYNSPLHF
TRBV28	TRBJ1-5	CASSSGTDQPQHF
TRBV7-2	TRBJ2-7	CASSFAGAYEQYF
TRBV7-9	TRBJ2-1	CASSFLWDSYNEQFF
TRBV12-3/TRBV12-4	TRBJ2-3	CASSLTSMGPPTDTQYF
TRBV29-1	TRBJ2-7	CSVGRLGDRGIVEQYF
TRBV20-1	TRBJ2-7	CSIAVDGTSGRSAYEQYF
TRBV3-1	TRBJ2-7	CASSRTTYEQYF
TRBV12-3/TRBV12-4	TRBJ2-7	CASSLAGVGEQYF
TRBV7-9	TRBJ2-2	CASSFNLGGELFF
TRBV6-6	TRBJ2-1	CASSYVQGNEQFF
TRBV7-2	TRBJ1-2	CASSLVAGGENNYGYTF
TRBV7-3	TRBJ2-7	CASSSGQGRVEQYF
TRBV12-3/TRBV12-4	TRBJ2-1	CASSLPRGTGGEPYNEQFF
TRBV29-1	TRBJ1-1	CSVLGARTEAFF
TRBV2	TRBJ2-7	CASSEGTAGAYEQYF
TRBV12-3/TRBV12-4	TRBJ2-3	CASSYPSGSTNTQYF
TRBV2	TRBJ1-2	CASSGQVYGYTF
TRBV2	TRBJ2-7	CASKVFAGGYEQYF
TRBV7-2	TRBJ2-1	CASSLDSGGSYNEQFF
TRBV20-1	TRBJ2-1	CSARERSGSYNEQFF
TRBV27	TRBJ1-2	CASSPRTDGNYGYTF
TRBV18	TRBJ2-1	CAGTQREGNEQFF
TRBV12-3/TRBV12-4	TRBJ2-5	CASSGQGVVETQYF
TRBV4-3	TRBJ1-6	CASSQDGSSSYNSPLHF
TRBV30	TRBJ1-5	CAWSATGNNQPQHF
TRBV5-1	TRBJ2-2	CASSLEASGSSTGELFF
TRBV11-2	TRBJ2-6	CASSLEGGASGANVLTF
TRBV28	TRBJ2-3	CASSLLDGGSTDTQYF
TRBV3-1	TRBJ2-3	CASSQVGVAGNTDTQYF
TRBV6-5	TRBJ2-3	CASSYVSHQDTQYF
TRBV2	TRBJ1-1	CASTLGQGARGFF